Shown below are 12 T cell receptor delta chains from a single sample sequenced in a study of gamma-delta T cells after stem cell transplantation. TCRdb called clones anew from the RT-PCR reads with CATT. Found here are about 2,100 delta-chain clones, 3% to 3.5% of them singletons; the top ten hold 20% to 25%. The specimen was gamma-delta T cells. The receptors shown here come from a human donor. It is not recorded whose cells these are; they may come from a transplant donor.

This clone has just a few counts. The rearrangement joins TRDV2 to TRDJ1, with TRDD3 matching over 8 bases. The CDR3 extends over 18 amino acids. From germline, CDR1 is GEAIGNYY and CDR2 EKD. The V gene end was trimmed by 3 bases and the J gene end by 0 bases; junction bases not matched to a gene: 14. The CDR3 region has the DNA TGTGCCTGTGACTCCGTCTCGGGGATACTCGGTTACACCGATAAACTCATCTTT. This sequence encodes CACDSVSGILGYTDKLIF.

This clone was counted only a few times. TCRdb's entry gives the protein of a much larger clone, which mismatches this DNA's translation at residue 17, likely from a read error; the protein reported here is translated from the DNA. The gene calls are TRDV2 and TRDJ1, with 12 bases matching TRDD3. Germline V gene lookup returns CDR1 GEAIGNYY and CDR2 EKD. The CDR3 contains 19 residues. V lost 0 bases to trimming and J lost 13 bases; unmatched junction nucleotides: 23. The CDR3 DNA sequence: TGTGCCTGTGACACCGTGGTCGGGGGCAAGGGCTGGGGGATACGCGAACCCATCTTT. It specifies CACDTVVGGKGWGIREPIF.

Comment on this clone: This DNA translates differently at residue 13 from the TCRdb protein, which is that of a much larger clone; a read error is likely, and the protein shown is the DNA's own translation. V usage is TRDV2 and J usage is TRDJ1, with a possible D match to TRDD1 (5 bases). The V end lost 0 bases, the J end lost 12 bases, and 22 bases lay between the germline ends. The CDR3 is made up of 15 amino acids. In germline, CDR1 is GEAIGNYY, CDR2 EKD. In nucleotides, the CDR3 is TGTGCCTGTGACACCGTAGGACTGCCCATAGGGAAATTCATCTTT. It translates to CACDTVGLPIGKFIF.

V and J are TRDV2 and TRDJ1; D is perhaps TRDD3 (5 bases). CDR3 length: 16 residues. Germline CDR1 and CDR2: GEAIGNYY and EKD. V was cut by 0 bases and J by 0 bases, with 13 bases left in between. The CDR3 bases are TGTGCCTGTGACACCGTCGGGGGCCTGTACACCGATAAACTCATCTTT. Translated, it gives CACDTVGGLYTDKLIF.

With regard to this clone: TCRdb lists the protein of a much larger clone for this DNA, which differs at residue 16, so this is likely a read error; the protein given here is translated from the DNA itself. The gene calls are TRDV2 and TRDJ1; 13 nucleotides match TRDD3. CDR1 is GEAIGNYY and CDR2 is EKD in the germline V gene. CDR3 length: 18 residues. CDR3 DNA: TGTGCCTGTGACGGAATCACTGGGGGATACGCTTCCACCGATAAACCCATCTTT. Amino acid sequence: CACDGITGGYASTDKPIF.

The chain uses TRDV2 and TRDJ1, with 7 positions matching TRDD3. V trimming: 3 bases; J trimming: 0 bases; junction bases outside the gene matches: 6. The CDR3 extends over 15 amino acids. Germline V gene data show CDR1 as GEAIGNYY and CDR2 as EKD. The CDR3 bases are TGTGCCTGTGACGAACTGGGGTCTAACACCGATAAACTCATCTTT. This translates into CACDELGSNTDKLIF.

This clone was observed a few times. This DNA's translation differs at residue 14 from TCRdb's protein, which comes from a much larger clone; a read error is likely, and the protein shown is translated from the DNA. The chain joins TRDV2 to TRDJ1; D uncertain. This CDR3 comprises 18 residues. Germline values: CDR1 GEAIGNYY, CDR2 EKD. The CDR3 DNA sequence: TGTGCCTGTGACACCTTGTCCGGTCCCTCTACATACACCGAAAAACTCATCTTT. Protein: CACDTLSGPSTYTEKLIF.

This clone has more than one count but fewer than ten. A single base separates this from a much larger clone, so it may be a read error. The chain recombines TRDV2 with TRDJ1, with TRDD3 matching 10 bases. The length of the CDR3 is 17 residues. Per germline, CDR1 GEAIGNYY and CDR2 EKD. Trimming took 3 bases from V and 0 from J; bases not matched to a gene: 9. The CDR3 protein is CACDPVGTGGYTDKLIF. CDR3 DNA: TGTGCCTGTGACCCCGTGGGTACTGGGGGATACACCGATAAACTCATCTTT.

This clone was picked up a small number of times. The protein that TCRdb holds for this DNA derives from a much larger clone and differs from the translated DNA at residue 3, which likely indicates a read error; the protein shown here is translated from the DNA. The chain joins TRDV2 to TRDJ3, with TRDD3 matching 8 bases. The CDR3 contains 18 residues. The germline CDR1 and CDR2 sequences are GEAIGNYY and EKD. The CDR3 nucleotides read TGTGCCCGTGACACCGGCTGGGGGAACTCCTGGGACACCCGACAGATGTTTTTC. Amino acids: CARDTGWGNSWDTRQMFF.

The chain combines TRDV1 with TRDJ1; 8 bases map to TRDD3. The CDR3 is 23 amino acids. In germline, CDR1 is TSWWSYY, CDR2 QGS. V was pared by 3 bases and J by 2 bases, with 29 bases of the junction left unmatched. The CDR3 region has the DNA TGTGCTCTTGGGGACGACCATTCCTGGGGGACCCTACTTACTATTCATCTGACCGATAAACTCATCTTT. Amino acids: CALGDDHSWGTLLTIHLTDKLIF.

The sample holds a few counts of this clone. A far larger clone is only one base removed, so a read error is likely. CDR3 in DNA: TGTGCCTGTGACACGGTGGGGGATTACGATAAACTCATCTTT. Its translation is CACDTVGDYDKLIF. The chain uses TRDV2 and TRDJ1; 8 bases line up with TRDD3. Germline V gene lookup returns CDR1 GEAIGNYY and CDR2 EKD. V shed 1 base and J 4 bases; nucleotides not matched to a gene: 4. The CDR3 extends over 14 amino acids.

A note on this clone: A read error is the likely source, as a far larger clone sits one nucleotide away. This sample also contains other DNA sequences that code for the same CDR3. This sequence joins TRDV2 and TRDJ1; TRDD3 is a possible D gene (6 bases). Germline V gene lookup returns CDR1 GEAIGNYY and CDR2 EKD. The CDR3 has 17 amino acids. V lost 7 bases to trimming and J lost 0 bases, with 23 bases between them. The CDR3 reads CACDRLLGHQNTDKLIF. Here the CDR3 DNA reads TGTGCCTGCGATAGGCTGCTGGGGCACCAGAACACCGATAAACTCATCTTT.